These 22 T cell receptor beta chains originate from one sample sequenced in a study of vaccination and CD4 T cells after COVID-19. Described treatment: roughly ten-day PBMC culture with coronavirus spike peptide pools or control peptides (ViraFEST assay). These receptors are not linked to any known antigen. At the Johns Hopkins FTIC core, DNA taken from cultured CD4+ T cells was sequenced by way of the Oncomine TCR Beta short-read assay. TCRdb passed the PCR reads through MiXCR, listing each CDR3 protein once. The sample comprises 7,500 to 8,500 distinct CDR3 sequences, around 64% of which are singletons, and 35% to 45% rests with the top ten. The material sequenced was CD4+ T cells from blood, cultured in vitro. The receptors were sampled from a human donor who had recovered from COVID-19.

The CDR3 protein is CAISQGQGPDTQYF. The DNA of the CDR3 is TGTGCCATCAGCCAAGGACAGGGACCAGATACGCAGTATTTT. The V call is TRBV10-3, the J call TRBJ2-3; 8 nucleotides align to TRBD1. V lost 6 bases and J lost 4; bases outside the gene matches: 6. CDR1 and CDR2 (germline): ENHRY, SYGVKD. The CDR3 spans 14 residues.

There are a few counts of this clonotype. The chain has TRBV20-1 and TRBJ2-3; 7 bases are a match to TRBD2. Trimming at V came to 5 bases and at J to 0 bases, leaving 8 bases not matched to a gene. CDR1 DFQATT and CDR2 SNEGSKA come from the germline V gene (reference sequence). The CDR3 extends over 15 amino acids. CDR3 DNA sequence: TGCAGTGCTGAGGCCCTAGCGGCTAGCACAGATACGCAGTATTTT. Its translation is CSAEALAASTDTQYF.

This clonotype came up a few times. The genes are TRBV21-1 and TRBJ1-2; TRBD1, the D gene given by the table, was not confirmed from the DNA. TRBV21-1 is a pseudogene. The CDR3 totals 14 residues. The CDR3 DNA is TGTGCCAGCAGCGCCCAGGGGGGAAACTATGGCTACACCTTC. Translated, it gives CASSAQGGNYGYTF.

This clonotype was seen more than once but under ten times. The chain uses TRBV7-6 and TRBJ1-1; D unresolved. This CDR3 has 13 residues. CDR1 SGHVS and CDR2 FNYEAQ come from the germline V gene. V dropped 2 bases and J dropped 6 bases, with 10 bases sitting between them. Here the CDR3 DNA reads TGTGCCAGCAGCTTAAGGAACGAAGCTGAAGCTTTCTTT. Its translation: CASSLRNEAEAFF.

In its sample, this clonotype was seen once. The chain employs TRBV7-2 and TRBJ1-1, with D unclear. The CDR3 contains 14 residues. The V and J ends lost 5 bases and 0 bases respectively, with 10 bases between them. Per the germline V gene, CDR1 is SGHTA and CDR2 is FQGNSA. CDR3: CASSPSSLNTEAFF. The CDR3 DNA reads as TGTGCCAGCAGCCCCAGCTCCTTGAACACTGAAGCTTTCTTT.

The chain is built from TRBV6-1 and TRBJ1-5; tentative D call: TRBD1 (5 bases). V was cut by 5 bases and J by 6 bases, with 14 bases left in between. The CDR3 length is 14 residues. The V gene's germline CDR1 is MNHNS and CDR2 SASEGT. The CDR3 here is CASSPPGRGQPQHF. The CDR3 nucleotides read TGTGCCAGCAGTCCCCCAGGTAGGGGTCAGCCCCAGCATTTT.

The rearrangement joins TRBV19 to TRBJ2-2; no firm D call. V gave up 3 bases and J gave up 3 bases, with 5 bases separating them. CDR3 size: 13 residues. Germline CDR1 is LNHDA and CDR2 is SQIVND (reference sequence). CDR3 amino acids: CASSISDTGELFF. In nucleotides, the CDR3 is TGTGCCAGTAGTATCAGCGACACCGGGGAGCTGTTTTTT.

By sample fraction, this clonotype is medium-sized. The V and J genes are TRBV6-1 and TRBJ2-1; TRBD1 might be the D (6 bases). The CDR3 is made up of 15 amino acids. CDR1 and CDR2 from the germline V gene are MNHNS and SASEGT. Trimming took 6 bases from V and 1 from J, leaving 13 bases between them. The CDR3 DNA is TGTGCCAGCAGCCGATCGCAGGGGTCCTACAATGAGCAGTTCTTC. Translation: CASSRSQGSYNEQFF.

This clonotype occurred once. This chain connects TRBV10-1 to TRBJ2-3; D is possibly TRBD1 (5 bases). The CDR3 totals 16 residues. Germline V lookup: CDR1 WNHNN, CDR2 SYGVQD (reference sequence). The ends were cut back, 0 bases at V and 6 bases at J, with 16 bases in the middle. The CDR3 loop reads CASSESVQGLPDTQYF. As DNA, the CDR3 is TGCGCCAGCAGTGAGTCGGTGCAGGGCTTACCGGATACGCAGTATTTT.

The rearrangement links TRBV6-1 to TRBJ2-1; unclear D gene. V was trimmed by 6 bases and J by 4 bases, leaving 13 bases between them. Germline V gene data show CDR1 as MNHNS and CDR2 as SASEGT. This CDR3 is 14 amino acids long. For the CDR3, the DNA is TGTGCCAGCAGCCTAGATTGGAGTTACAATGAGCAGTTCTTC. Its translation is CASSLDWSYNEQFF.

This clonotype is a singleton in its sample. The chain has TRBV20-1 and TRBJ1-1, with D unclear. Germline V gives CDR1 DFQATT, CDR2 SNEGSKA (reference sequence). This CDR3 is built from 14 residues. Trimming removed 1 base from V and 2 bases from J, with 11 bases in between. The CDR3, as DNA: TGCAGTGCTAGAGTGTTGCAGAGCAACACTGAAGCTTTCTTT. Translated, it gives CSARVLQSNTEAFF.

Worth noting for this clonotype: A read error may produce the germline difference seen at one junction end. The CDR3 sequence: CASGGSASTDTQFF. CDR3 DNA sequence: TGTGCCTCAGGGGGTAGCGCGAGCACAGATACGCAGTTTTTT. The chain combines TRBV30 with TRBJ2-3; TRBD1 aligns across 7 bases. CDR1 is GTSNPN and CDR2 is SVGIG in the germline V gene (reference sequence). CDR3 size: 14 residues. Variable domain in full (rest from reference TRBV30 and TRBJ2-3): SQTIHQWPATLVQPVGSPLSLECTVEGTSNPNLYWYRQAAGRGLQLLFYSVGIGQISSEVPQNLSASRPQDRQFILSSKKLLLSDSGFYLCASGGSASTDTQFFGPGTRLTVL.

This clonotype showed up just a few times. V usage is TRBV7-9 and J usage is TRBJ2-7; D not resolved. V was pared by 3 bases and J by 6 bases, with 12 bases between. The CDR3 is made up of 13 amino acids. Germline V gene sequence: CDR1 SEHNR, CDR2 FQNEAQ (reference sequence). The CDR3 reads CASSFLAFGEQYF. CDR3 coding DNA: TGTGCCAGCAGCTTCCTGGCATTTGGCGAGCAGTACTTC.

The chain joins TRBV7-6 to TRBJ2-3; the D gene is possibly TRBD2 (5 bases). Germline V gives CDR1 SGHVS, CDR2 FNYEAQ. This CDR3 has 13 amino acids. V shed 5 bases and J shed 4 bases, with 10 bases lying between them. This CDR3 is CASSPRLSDTQYF. CDR3 nucleotide sequence: TGTGCCAGCAGCCCCCGACTATCAGATACGCAGTATTTT.

The chain joins TRBV6-1 to TRBJ2-1; a possible D gene is TRBD2 (6 bases). This CDR3 is built from 14 residues. Trimming shortened V by 8 bases and J by 0 bases, and 11 bases separated the two germline ends. Germline lookup yields CDR1 MNHNS and CDR2 SASEGT. Written as DNA, the CDR3 is TGTGCCAGCCGGAGGGATAGCTCCTACAATGAGCAGTTCTTC. Translating gives CASRRDSSYNEQFF.

The V and J genes are TRBV28 and TRBJ1-5, with D perhaps TRBD1 (6 bases). Germline assignment: CDR1 MDHEN and CDR2 SYDVKM. The germline V and J ends were trimmed by 2 bases and 3 bases, with 17 bases remaining between them. This CDR3 is built from 17 residues. The CDR3 spells CASSLRGGRWVNQPQHF. CDR3 nucleotide sequence: TGTGCCAGCAGTTTACGGGGGGGCCGTTGGGTCAATCAGCCCCAGCATTTT.

The J gene is TRBJ2-5, the V gene TRBV7-2; 7 bases align to TRBD2. The trim removed 4 bases at V and 4 bases at J, leaving 6 bases unmatched. The CDR3 consists of 14 residues. Germline CDR1 and CDR2: SGHTA and FQGNSA. For the CDR3, the DNA is TGTGCCAGCAGCTCCGGACTAGTCCGAGAGACCCAGTACTTC. Translating it yields CASSSGLVRETQYF.

The rearrangement uses TRBV24-1 and TRBJ1-1; D is possibly TRBD1 (6 bases). V lost 4 bases, J lost 3 bases, and 14 bases lay in between. Germline V gene sequence: CDR1 KGHDR, CDR2 SFDVKD. The CDR3 extends over 15 amino acids. CDR3 sequence: CATSDGRGRDTEAFF. Written as DNA, the CDR3 is TGTGCCACCAGTGACGGCAGGGGACGTGACACTGAAGCTTTCTTT.

The gene calls are TRBV27 and TRBJ2-7, with 7 bases identical to TRBD1. Germline CDR1 MNHEY, CDR2 SMNVEV (reference sequence). V gave up 3 bases and J gave up 2 bases; unmatched junction bases: 4. The CDR3 has 14 residues. CDR3 residues: CASSFGTEAYEQYF. For the CDR3, the DNA is TGTGCCAGCAGTTTCGGGACAGAAGCCTACGAGCAGTACTTC.

The rearrangement uses TRBV20-1 and TRBJ1-5, with 7 bases fitting TRBD1. The V gene end was trimmed by 0 bases and the J gene end by 4 bases; junction bases not matched to a gene: 12. Per the germline V gene, CDR1 is DFQATT and CDR2 is SNEGSKA (reference sequence). The CDR3 spans 17 residues. CDR3 protein: CSARDPGRGLRNQPQHF. CDR3 sequence (DNA): TGCAGTGCTAGAGACCCCGGGAGGGGGCTGAGAAATCAGCCCCAGCATTTT.

This clonotype has a handful of counts. The chain joins TRBV27 to TRBJ1-5, with D unresolved. V was trimmed by 5 bases and J by 3 bases, leaving 20 bases between them. The germline V gene encodes CDR1 MNHEY and CDR2 SMNVEV (reference sequence). The CDR3 is 17 residues long. The DNA for the CDR3 is TGTGCCAGCAGTCGGAGGATCCCCCGGGTCTTCAATCAGCCCCAGCATTTT. It is translated as CASSRRIPRVFNQPQHF.

This clonotype was seen a few times. This chain connects TRBV2 to TRBJ2-3; 7 nucleotides line up with TRBD2. The ends lost 7 bases at V and 0 bases at J; junction bases unmatched: 7. Looked up from germline, CDR1 is SNHLY and CDR2 is FYNNEI. This CDR3 contains 15 residues. This chain's CDR3 is CASNPLAQSTDTQYF. The CDR3 DNA reads as TGTGCCAGCAACCCACTAGCGCAAAGCACAGATACGCAGTATTTT.